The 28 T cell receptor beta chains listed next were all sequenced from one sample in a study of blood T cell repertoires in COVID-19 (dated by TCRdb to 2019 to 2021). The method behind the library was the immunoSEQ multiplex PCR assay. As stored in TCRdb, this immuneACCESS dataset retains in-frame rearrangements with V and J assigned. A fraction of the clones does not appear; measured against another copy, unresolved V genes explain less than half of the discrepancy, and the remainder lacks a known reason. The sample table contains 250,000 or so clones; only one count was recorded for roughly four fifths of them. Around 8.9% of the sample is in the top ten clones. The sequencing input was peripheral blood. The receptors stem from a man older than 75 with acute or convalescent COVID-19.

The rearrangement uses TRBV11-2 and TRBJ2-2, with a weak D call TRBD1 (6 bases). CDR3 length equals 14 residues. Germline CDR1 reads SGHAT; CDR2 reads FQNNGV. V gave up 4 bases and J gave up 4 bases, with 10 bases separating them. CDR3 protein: CASSSYRATGELFF. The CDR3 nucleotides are TGTGCCAGCAGCTCTTACAGGGCCACCGGGGAGCTGTTTTTT.

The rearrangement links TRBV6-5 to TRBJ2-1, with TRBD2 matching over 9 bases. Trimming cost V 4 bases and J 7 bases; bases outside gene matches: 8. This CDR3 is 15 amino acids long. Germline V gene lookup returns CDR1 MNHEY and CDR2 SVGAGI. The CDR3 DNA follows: TGTGCCAGCAGTTCTGGTAGCGGGAGAGAAAATGAGCAGTTCTTC. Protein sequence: CASSSGSGRENEQFF.

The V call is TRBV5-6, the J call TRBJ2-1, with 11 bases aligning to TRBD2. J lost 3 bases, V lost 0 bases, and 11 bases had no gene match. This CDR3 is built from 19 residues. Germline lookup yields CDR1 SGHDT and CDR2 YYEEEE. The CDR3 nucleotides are TGTGCCAGCAGCTTGGGTAGGCTAGCGGGGGGCCTGATCTACAATGAGCAGTTCTTC. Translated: CASSLGRLAGGLIYNEQFF.

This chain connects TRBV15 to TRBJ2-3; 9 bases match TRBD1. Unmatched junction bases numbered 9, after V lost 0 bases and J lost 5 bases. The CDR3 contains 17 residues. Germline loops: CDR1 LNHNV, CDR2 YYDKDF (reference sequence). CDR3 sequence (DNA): TGTGCCACCAGCAGAGATGGGGTACAGGGGGCCTTAGATACGCAGTATTTT. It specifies CATSRDGVQGALDTQYF.

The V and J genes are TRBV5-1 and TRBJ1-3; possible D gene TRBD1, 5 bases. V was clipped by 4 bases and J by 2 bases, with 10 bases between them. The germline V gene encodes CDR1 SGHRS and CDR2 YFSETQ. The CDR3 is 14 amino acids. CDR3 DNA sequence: TGCGCCAGCAGCACCGACAGTGCTGGAAACACCATATATTTT. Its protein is CASSTDSAGNTIYF.

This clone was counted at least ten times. CDR3 residues: CASSGEGGGNQPQHF. DNA for the CDR3: TGTGCCAGCAGTGGGGAAGGGGGCGGGAATCAGCCCCAGCATTTT. This chain uses TRBV28 with TRBJ1-5; 7 nucleotides line up with TRBD1. The CDR3 has 15 residues. V lost 5 bases, J lost 4 bases, and 8 bases stayed unmatched. Germline V gene data show CDR1 as MDHEN and CDR2 as SYDVKM.

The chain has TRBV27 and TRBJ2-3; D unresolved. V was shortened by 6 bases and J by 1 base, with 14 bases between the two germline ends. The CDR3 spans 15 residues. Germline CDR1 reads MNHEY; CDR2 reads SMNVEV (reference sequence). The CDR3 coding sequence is TGTGCCAGCAGGCGGAACTCGGCGGGCACAGATACGCAGTATTTT. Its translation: CASRRNSAGTDTQYF.

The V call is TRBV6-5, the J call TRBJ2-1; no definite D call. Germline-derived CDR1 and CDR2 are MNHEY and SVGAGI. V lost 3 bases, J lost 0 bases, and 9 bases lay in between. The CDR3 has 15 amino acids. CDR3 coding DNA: TGTGCCAGCAGTTATTCCCCGAGCTCCTACAATGAGCAGTTCTTC. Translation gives CASSYSPSSYNEQFF.

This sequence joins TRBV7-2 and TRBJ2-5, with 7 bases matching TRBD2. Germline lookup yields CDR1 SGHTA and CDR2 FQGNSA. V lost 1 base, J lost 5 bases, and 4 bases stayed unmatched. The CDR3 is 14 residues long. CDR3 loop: CASSLGGGSETQYF. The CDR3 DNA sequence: TGTGCCAGCAGCTTAGGAGGCGGGAGCGAGACCCAGTACTTC. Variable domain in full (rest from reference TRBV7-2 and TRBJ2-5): GAGVSQSPSNKVTEKGKDVELRCDPISGHTALYWYRQSLGQGLEFLIYFQGNSAPDKSGLPSDRFSAERTGGSVSTLTIQRTQQEDSAVYLCASSLGGGSETQYFGPGTRLLVL.

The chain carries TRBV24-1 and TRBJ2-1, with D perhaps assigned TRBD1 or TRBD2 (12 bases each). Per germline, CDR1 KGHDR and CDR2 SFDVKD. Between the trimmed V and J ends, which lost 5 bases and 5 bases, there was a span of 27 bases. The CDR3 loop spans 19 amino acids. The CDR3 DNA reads TGTGCCACCAGTGGCCGGGACAGGGGGCTAGCGGGAGGGGACAATGAGCAGTTCTTC. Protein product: CATSGRDRGLAGGDNEQFF.

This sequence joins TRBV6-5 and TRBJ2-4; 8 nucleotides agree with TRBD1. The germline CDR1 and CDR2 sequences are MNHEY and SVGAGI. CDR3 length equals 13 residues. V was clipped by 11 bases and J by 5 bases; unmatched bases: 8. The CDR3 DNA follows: TGTGCCTCTCGGACAGGGTTGGAAAACATTCAGTACTTC. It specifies CASRTGLENIQYF.

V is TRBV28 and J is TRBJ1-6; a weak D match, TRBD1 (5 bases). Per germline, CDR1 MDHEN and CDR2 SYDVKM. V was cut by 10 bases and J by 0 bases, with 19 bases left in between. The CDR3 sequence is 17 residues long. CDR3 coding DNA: TGTGCCACCCGAGAAGGACACTTAAGCTCCTATAATTCACCCCTCCACTTT. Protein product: CATREGHLSSYNSPLHF.

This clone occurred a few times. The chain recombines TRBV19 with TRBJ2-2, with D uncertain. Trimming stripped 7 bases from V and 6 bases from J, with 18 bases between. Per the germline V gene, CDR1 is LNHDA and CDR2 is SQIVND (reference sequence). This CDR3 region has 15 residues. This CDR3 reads CASKVALGSAGELFF. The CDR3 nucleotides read TGTGCCAGTAAAGTCGCATTGGGCTCGGCCGGGGAGCTGTTTTTT.

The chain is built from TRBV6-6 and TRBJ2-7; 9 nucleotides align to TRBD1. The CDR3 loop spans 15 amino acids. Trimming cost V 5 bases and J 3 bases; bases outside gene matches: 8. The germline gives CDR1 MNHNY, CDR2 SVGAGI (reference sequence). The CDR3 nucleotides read TGTGCCAGCAGTCCTGCCGGGACAGGGCTCTACGAGCAGTACTTC. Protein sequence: CASSPAGTGLYEQYF.

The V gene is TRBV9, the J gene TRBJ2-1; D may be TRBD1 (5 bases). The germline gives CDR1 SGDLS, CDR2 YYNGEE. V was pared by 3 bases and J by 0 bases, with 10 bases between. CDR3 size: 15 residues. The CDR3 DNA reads TGTGCCAGCAGCGAGACAGCAAGCTCCTACAATGAGCAGTTCTTC. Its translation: CASSETASSYNEQFF.

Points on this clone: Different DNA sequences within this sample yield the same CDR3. The CDR3 spells CASSLAVGNTIYF. CDR3 bases: TGCGCCAGCAGCTTGGCTGTTGGAAACACCATATATTTT. The V call is TRBV5-1, the J call TRBJ1-3; D call uncertain. The CDR3 consists of 13 residues. CDR1 is SGHRS and CDR2 is YFSETQ in the germline V gene. The germline V and J ends were trimmed by 0 bases and 3 bases, with 4 bases remaining between them.

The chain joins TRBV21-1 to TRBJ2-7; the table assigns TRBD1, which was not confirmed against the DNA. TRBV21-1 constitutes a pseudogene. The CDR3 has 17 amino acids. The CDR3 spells CASSKYQGQDFSYEQYF. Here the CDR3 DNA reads TGTGCCAGCAGCAAATACCAAGGACAGGACTTCTCCTACGAGCAGTACTTC.

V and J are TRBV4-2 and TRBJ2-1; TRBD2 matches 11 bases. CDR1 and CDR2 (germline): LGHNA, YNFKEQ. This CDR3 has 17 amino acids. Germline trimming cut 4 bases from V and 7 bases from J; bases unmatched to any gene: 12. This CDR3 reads CASSPGGTSGPENEQFF. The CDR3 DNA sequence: TGTGCCAGCAGCCCGGGCGGGACTAGCGGCCCGGAAAATGAGCAGTTCTTC.

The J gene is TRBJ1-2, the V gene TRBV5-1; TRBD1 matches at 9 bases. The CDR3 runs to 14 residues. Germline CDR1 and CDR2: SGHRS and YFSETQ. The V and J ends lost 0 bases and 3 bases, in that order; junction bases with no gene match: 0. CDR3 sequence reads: CASSLGTGDYGYTF. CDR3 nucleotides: TGCGCCAGCAGCTTGGGGACAGGGGACTATGGCTACACCTTC.

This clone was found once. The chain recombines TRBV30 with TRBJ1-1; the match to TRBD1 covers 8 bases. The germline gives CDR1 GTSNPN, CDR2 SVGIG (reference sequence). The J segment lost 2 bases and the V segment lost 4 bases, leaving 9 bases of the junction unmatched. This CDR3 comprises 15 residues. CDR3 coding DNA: TGTGCCTGGATGAAGAAGGGACAGGCCAACACTGAAGCTTTCTTT. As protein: CAWMKKGQANTEAFF.

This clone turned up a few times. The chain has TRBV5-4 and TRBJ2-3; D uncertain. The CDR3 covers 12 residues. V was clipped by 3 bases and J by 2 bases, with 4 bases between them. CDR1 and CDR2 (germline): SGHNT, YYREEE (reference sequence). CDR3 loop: CASSSNTDTQYF. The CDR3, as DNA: TGTGCCAGCAGCTCTAACACAGATACGCAGTATTTT.

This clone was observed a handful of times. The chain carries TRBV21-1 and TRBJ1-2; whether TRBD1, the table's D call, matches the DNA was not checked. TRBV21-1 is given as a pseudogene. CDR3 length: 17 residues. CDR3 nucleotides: TGTGCCAGCAGCAAACATCAGGGACAGGGAGGGATCTATGGCTACACCTTC. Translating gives CASSKHQGQGGIYGYTF.

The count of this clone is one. The CDR3 region has the DNA TGTGCCAGCTCACCATCTTCTAACACTGAAGCTTTCTTT. Translating gives CASSPSSNTEAFF. The J gene is TRBJ1-1, the V gene TRBV18, with D unclear. The V end was cut by 2 bases, the J end by 2 bases, with 6 bases between. This CDR3 comprises 13 residues. In germline, CDR1 is KGHSH, CDR2 LQKENI.

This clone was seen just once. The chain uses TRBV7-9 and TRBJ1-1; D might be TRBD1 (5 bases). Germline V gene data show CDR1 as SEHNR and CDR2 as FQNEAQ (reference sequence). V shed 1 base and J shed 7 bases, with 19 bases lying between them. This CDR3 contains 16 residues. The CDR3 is CASSLEGKGLGFEAFF. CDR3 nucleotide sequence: TGTGCCAGCAGCTTAGAGGGGAAGGGGCTTGGCTTTGAAGCTTTCTTT.

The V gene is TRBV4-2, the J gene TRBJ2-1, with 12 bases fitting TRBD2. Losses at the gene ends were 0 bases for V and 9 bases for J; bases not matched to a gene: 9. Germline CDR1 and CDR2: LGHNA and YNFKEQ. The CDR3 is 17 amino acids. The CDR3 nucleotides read TGTGCCAGCAGCCAAGACGGGAGACTAGCGGGAGTGAGTGAGCAGTTCTTC. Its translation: CASSQDGRLAGVSEQFF.

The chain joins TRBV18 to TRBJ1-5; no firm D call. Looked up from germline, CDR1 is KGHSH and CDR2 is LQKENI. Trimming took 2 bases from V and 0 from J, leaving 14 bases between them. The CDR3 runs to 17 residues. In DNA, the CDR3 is TGTGCCAGCTCACCAGCCCGGGGAGATCATAGCAATCAGCCCCAGCATTTT. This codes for CASSPARGDHSNQPQHF.

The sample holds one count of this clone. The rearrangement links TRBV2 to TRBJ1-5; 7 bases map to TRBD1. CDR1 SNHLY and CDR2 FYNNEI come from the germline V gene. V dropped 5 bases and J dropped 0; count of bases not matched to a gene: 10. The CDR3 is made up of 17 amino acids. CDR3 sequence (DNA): TGTGCCAGCAGTCCCATCCAGGGACAGTATAGCAATCAGCCCCAGCATTTT. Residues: CASSPIQGQYSNQPQHF.

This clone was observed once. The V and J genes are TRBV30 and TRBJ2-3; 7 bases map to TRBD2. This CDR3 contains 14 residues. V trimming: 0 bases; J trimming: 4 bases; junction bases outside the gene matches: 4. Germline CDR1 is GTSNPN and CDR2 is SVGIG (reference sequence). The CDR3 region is CAWSVFAGADTQYF. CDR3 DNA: TGTGCCTGGAGTGTTTTTGCGGGAGCAGATACGCAGTATTTT. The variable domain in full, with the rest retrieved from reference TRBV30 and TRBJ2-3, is SQTIHQWPATLVQPVGSPLSLECTVEGTSNPNLYWYRQAAGRGLQLLFYSVGIGQISSEVPQNLSASRPQDRQFILSSKKLLLSDSGFYLCAWSVFAGADTQYFGPGTRLTVL.